This T cell receptor beta chain appears in the sequencing data of a study of cytomegalovirus exposure and HLA in healthy donors. Sequencing was performed with immunoSEQ multiplex PCR; in TCRdb, only in-frame clones are kept and a portion is missing. The sample has 100,000 or so clones; 85% to 95% are singletons. The germline CDR1 and CDR2 sequences are LNHDA and SQIVND (reference sequence). V was shortened by 3 bases and J by 3 bases, with 9 bases between the two germline ends. The CDR3 loop spans 14 amino acids. The sample comprised PBMCs. The V call is TRBV19, the J call TRBJ1-5; D is possibly TRBD1 (5 bases). This receptor was identified in a woman younger than 35 in good health and CMV-seronegative. CDR3: CASSITGDNQPQHF. In nucleotides, the CDR3 is TGTGCCAGTAGTATCACAGGCGACAATCAGCCCCAGCATTTT.